This TCR beta chain is from a study of CD8+ T cells in alopecia areata (dated by TCRdb to the late 2010s). Regarding the study in general: The treated patients took part in an open-label pilot trial in which moderate-to-severe alopecia areata was treated with oral tofacitinib at 5 to 10 mg twice daily. RNA was obtained with the PAXgene miRNA kit for fixed scalp, the miRNeasy kit for PBMCs, and the RNeasy kit for mouse skin. Tofacitinib-treated patients had biopsies at baseline and at 4 and 24 weeks of treatment, with a later scalp biopsy in several patients. Amplification of TCRbeta CDR3 regions was done by immunoSEQ multiplex PCR using 35 Vbeta forward primers and 13 Jbeta reverse primers. Tofacitinib was given for 6 to 18 months, followed by 6 months of follow-up off drug to assess delayed response and recurrence. The SALT score, which quantifies the percentage of affected scalp surface area, was used to measure disease severity in treated patients. Scalp clonality was compared across normal scalp (n=4), patchy alopecia areata scalp (n=8), and alopecia totalis/universalis scalp (n=8). Scalp tissue and sorted CD4+ and CD8+ peripheral blood T cells from patchy and totalis/universalis alopecia areata patients and from healthy controls were covered by human TCRbeta sequencing. High-throughput TCRbeta sequencing was used to examine T cell clonal expansion in alopecia areata in both the C3H/HeJ mouse model and human patients. The paper's findings and limits, for the study overall: Shared TCR sequences between patients were less evident than in mice, which may be partly attributable to HLA diversity in the patient population. Because the treated cohort was small and had just a single nonresponder, larger studies are needed to establish links between baseline CD8+ expansion and response. Compared with normal scalp, lesional scalp had higher clonality and more expanded CD8+ clones, particularly in alopecia totalis/universalis, a pattern that suggests antigenic drive. Unlike mouse skin, which is dominated by gammadelta T cells, normal human skin has resident alphabeta T cells that are also sequenced, and this complicates analysis of the scalp TCR repertoire. Tofacitinib significantly decreased scalp clonality and the number of expanded CD8+ clones among the top 100 scalp clones. During tofacitinib treatment, many expanded lesional clones remained in scalp and blood, and this persistence may partly explain relapse after treatment is stopped.

The method behind the library was the immunoSEQ multiplex PCR assay. For TCR sequencing, RNA was extracted from every sample and reverse transcribed into cDNA to serve as template. SuperScript III was used to make first-strand cDNA, primed with a 2:1 mix of oligo-dT and random hexamers. Amplification bias was assessed with a synthetic immune receptor repertoire, and residual bias was removed computationally. The study's processing was this. Raw reads were preprocessed to remove errors, and CDR3 was defined by IMGT conventions from the conserved cysteine to phenylalanine. Clonality was calculated as 1 minus Shannon entropy normalized by log2 of the number of productive unique TCRs. CD4 or CD8 identity of scalp clones was inferred by cross-referencing scalp TCRbeta sequences with sorted blood CD4 and CD8 repertoires. Imported from immuneACCESS, the table was reduced by TCRdb to in-frame sequences with V and J called. These copies leave out some clones; in studies compared against another copy, an unresolved V gene accounts for under half, and the cause of the remainder is not known. V and J calls and clone size are copied from that table; D and trimming were computed from the DNA. For this sample the table gives 150,000 to 200,000 clones, of which around 59% were detected only once. The ten largest clones take up approximately 15% of the sample.

Per the publication, the time point label means: less than 30 weeks on oral tofacitinib. The treatment or condition label of this sample denotes: oral pan-JAK inhibitor, 5-10 mg twice daily. Lesional scalp punch biopsies and peripheral blood were obtained from alopecia areata patients. PBMCs were isolated by density centrifugation and stained for CD3, CD4 and CD8, and CD4+ and CD8+ T cells were sorted on a FACSAria. From the germline V gene, CDR1 is MNHEY and CDR2 is SVGAGI. For this chain, trimming is 7 bases at the V end and 7 bases at the J end, and the number of junction bases without a gene match is 4. The CDR3 numbers 14 residues from cysteine through phenylalanine. This entry keeps only the CDR3 DNA: 42 bases, framed from base 1. About this clone: Its antigen is still unknown. No clone much larger than this one lies a single base away; base qualities are absent.

The TCR originated in a human donor with alopecia areata. This chain joins TRBV6-5 to TRBJ1-6, with TRBD1 identical over 10 junction bases. The sample consisted of CD4+ T cells sorted from blood, taken at week 24, from a patient treated with tofacitinib. For the CDR3, the sequence is CASTLTGGNSPLHF. The nucleotide sequence is TGTGCCAGCACCCTGACAGGGGGCAATTCACCCCTCCACTTT.